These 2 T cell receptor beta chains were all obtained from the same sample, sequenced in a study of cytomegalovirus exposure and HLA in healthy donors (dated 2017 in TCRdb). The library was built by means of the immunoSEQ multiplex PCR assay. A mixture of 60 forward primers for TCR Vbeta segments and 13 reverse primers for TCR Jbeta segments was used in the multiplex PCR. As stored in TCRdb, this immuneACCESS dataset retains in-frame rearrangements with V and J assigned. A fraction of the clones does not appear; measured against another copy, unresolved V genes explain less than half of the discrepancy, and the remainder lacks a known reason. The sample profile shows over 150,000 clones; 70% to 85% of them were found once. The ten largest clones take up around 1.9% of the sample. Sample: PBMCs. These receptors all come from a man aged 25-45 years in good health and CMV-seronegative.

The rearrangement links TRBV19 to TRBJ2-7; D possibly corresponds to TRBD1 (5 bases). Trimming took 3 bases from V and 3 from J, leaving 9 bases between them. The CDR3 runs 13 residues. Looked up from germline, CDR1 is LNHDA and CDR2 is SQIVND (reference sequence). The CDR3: CASSISDNYEQYF. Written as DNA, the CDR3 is TGTGCCAGTAGTATCTCGGACAACTACGAGCAGTACTTC.

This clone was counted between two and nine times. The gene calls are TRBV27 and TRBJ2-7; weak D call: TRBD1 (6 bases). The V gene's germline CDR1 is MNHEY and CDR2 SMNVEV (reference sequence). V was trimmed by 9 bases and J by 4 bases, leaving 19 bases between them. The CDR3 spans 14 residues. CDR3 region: CASSLGLGAYEQYF. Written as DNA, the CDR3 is TGTGCCAGTTCACTAGGGCTGGGGGCGTACGAGCAGTACTTC.